The rows below give T cell receptor beta chains drawn from one sample of a study of shared clonotypes between healthy human individuals. TCRdb keeps only in-frame clones here, not all; method: immunoSEQ multiplex PCR. This sample has fewer than 600,000 clones, with around 78% found just once. Sequencing was carried out using PBMCs. The receptors shown here come from a woman in her forties in good health. Some clones in this sample may be carry-over from other donors' samples. Both conserved end residues are part of each CDR3. A D gene is named only where the DNA matches it firmly. The size field is filled for only some rows; it gives once, few, many or a size class.

clone size,D gene,V gene,J gene,CDR3 DNA,CDR3 protein
once,NA,TRBV28,TRBJ1-2,TGTGCCAGCAGTTTACCAACCCAGTCTCCCGGCACCTATGGCTACACCTTC,CASSLPTQSPGTYGYTF
NA,NA,TRBV27,TRBJ1-5,TGTGCCAGCAGCCCGGACAGCCCAGGTCAGCCCCAGCATTTT,CASSPDSPGQPQHF
NA,TRBD1,TRBV18,TRBJ1-1,TGTGCCAGCTCACCACGGTCAGGGGGTGGCACTGAAGCTTTCTTT,CASSPRSGGGTEAFF
once,NA,TRBV29-1,TRBJ2-3,TGCAGCGTTGAAGAGAGGGAAGGGACAGATACGCAGTATTTT,CSVEEREGTDTQYF
NA,NA,TRBV9,TRBJ1-2,TGTGCCAGCAGCGTAGGGGGGACCACCCCGGGAGGCTATGGCTACACCTTC,CASSVGGTTPGGYGYTF
NA,NA,TRBV20-1,TRBJ2-7,TGCAGTGCTAGACTAGTCGACGAGCAGTACTTC,CSARLVDEQYF
NA,NA,TRBV19,TRBJ2-2,TGTGCCAGTCTAACTAGCCAGCTCGGGGAGCTGTTTTTT,CASLTSQLGELFF
NA,TRBD1,TRBV29-1,TRBJ2-7,TGCAGCGTTGTGGGGGACAGGGGTTACGAGCAGTACTTC,CSVVGDRGYEQYF
NA,NA,TRBV28,TRBJ1-5,TGTGCCAGCAGTTCAGGTCTCCATCAGCCCCAGCATTTT,CASSSGLHQPQHF
NA,NA,TRBV10-3,TRBJ2-1,TGTGCCATCAGTGGGACTACCAATGAGCAGTTCTTC,CAISGTTNEQFF
NA,TRBD1,TRBV6-5,TRBJ2-5,TGTGCCAGCAGTTCGGGACAGGATCAAGAGACCCAGTACTTC,CASSSGQDQETQYF
few,NA,TRBV9,TRBJ2-1,TGTGCCAGCAGCGTCGCCGGGTCCCTCTCCTACAATGAGCAGTTCTTC,CASSVAGSLSYNEQFF
NA,NA,TRBV10-3,TRBJ1-1,TGTGCCATCAGTGAAAGGGACACTGAAGCTTTCTTT,CAISERDTEAFF
NA,TRBD1,TRBV7-8,TRBJ2-1,TGTGCCAGCAGCCCAGGACACATGGGACAGGGTTCCTACAATGAGCAGTTCTTC,CASSPGHMGQGSYNEQFF
few,NA,TRBV30,TRBJ1-4,TGTGCCTGGAGTGAGAGTGGTCAGGAAAAACTGTTTTTT,CAWSESGQEKLFF